Sequencing of this TCR beta chain was carried out in a study of blood T cell repertoires in COVID-19. Study information: Sites in the United States, Italy and Spain provided acute and convalescent COVID-19 samples. The analysed material was cDNA or gDNA that came from T cells, B-cell-depleted T cells, or PBMCs.

Germline V gene lookup returns CDR1 SGHTA and CDR2 FQGNSA. The ends were cut back, 5 bases at V and 4 bases at J, with 21 bases in the middle. This CDR3 spans 17 amino acids. In the original processing: Reference gene primer amplification in the assay estimated nucleated cell counts. This table comes from immunoSEQ multiplex PCR, and its TCRdb copy is limited to in-frame clones, with some not included. V and J calls and clone size are as listed in that table; D and trimming were resolved from the DNA. The profile shows around 57,000 clones, around 90% of them singletons. Sequencing input: peripheral blood. This clonotype was obtained from a human donor with active COVID-19. The donor label of this sample is uncertain. This rearrangement joins TRBV7-2 to TRBJ1-3; D is possibly TRBD1 (6 bases). CDR3 region: CASSIGRNRDVGNTIYF. In DNA, the CDR3 is TGTGCCAGCAGCATAGGCCGAAACAGGGATGTGGGAAACACCATATATTTT.